This T cell receptor beta chain appears in the sequencing data of a study of vaccination and CD4 T cells after COVID-19. Overall study findings and caveats: Investigators enrolled relatively few convalescent patients and included no early post-infection timepoints.

This clonotype appeared a few times. The antigen remains undetermined. Sequencing of cultured CD4+ T cell DNA used the Oncomine TCR Beta short-read assay. DNA came from CD4+ T cells after culture. TCRdb analysed the PCR reads with MiXCR anew, one entry per CDR3 protein. Of 8,000 to 8,500 distinct CDR3 sequences in the sample, 50% were seen once. The treatment here: roughly ten-day PBMC culture with coronavirus spike peptide pools or control peptides (ViraFEST assay). ViraFEST enlarged antigen-specific T cell populations with peptide pools and afterwards sequenced TCRs. The dates of positive PCR tests extended from March through December 2020 and came before the US Alpha, Beta and Delta variants. The CDR3 is 16 residues long. The J segment lost 4 bases and the V segment lost 5 bases, leaving 9 bases of the junction unmatched. Germline V lookup: CDR1 SGHTA, CDR2 FQGNSA.

The specimen sequenced was CD4+ T cells from blood, cultured in vitro. The gene calls are TRBV7-2 and TRBJ1-5; 9 nucleotides match TRBD1. This clonotype was obtained from a human donor who had recovered from COVID-19. CDR3 region: CASSPQGAPINQPQHF. The DNA of the CDR3 is TGTGCCAGCAGCCCACAGGGGGCTCCGATTAATCAGCCCCAGCATTTT.